The 29 T cell receptor beta chains below come from one sample, sequenced in a study of blood T cell repertoires in COVID-19. Sequencing used immunoSEQ multiplex PCR; TCRdb keeps in-frame clones, though not all of them. The sample holds about 250,000 clones, roughly 85% seen once. Material: PBMCs or T cells enriched from blood (not recorded which). Source of these receptors: a woman between 45 and 60 years old with acute COVID-19.

The chain carries TRBV9 and TRBJ2-5; 11 bases agree with TRBD2. V gave up 3 bases and J gave up 1 base; unmatched junction bases: 5. Germline CDR1 is SGDLS and CDR2 is YYNGEE. CDR3 length: 16 amino acids. The CDR3 is CASSGSSGGPQETQYF. In DNA, the CDR3 is TGTGCCAGCAGCGGATCTAGCGGGGGGCCCCAAGAGACCCAGTACTTC.

This chain uses TRBV29-1 with TRBJ1-2; perhaps TRBD1 as D (6 bases). CDR3 size: 14 residues. V lost 3 bases, J lost 1 base, and 12 bases lay in between. Per the germline V gene, CDR1 is SQVTM and CDR2 is ANQGSEA. The CDR3 DNA reads TGCAGCGTTGAGCCCACAGGGTATAACTATGGCTACACCTTC. Residues: CSVEPTGYNYGYTF.

The CDR3, as DNA: TGCGCCAGCAGCCCGCTGACAGGGACTAACACTGAAGCTTTCTTT. Translating gives CASSPLTGTNTEAFF. J is TRBJ1-1 and V is TRBV5-1; 7 nucleotides align to TRBD1. The CDR3 has 15 residues. CDR1 is SGHRS and CDR2 is YFSETQ in the germline V gene. Losses at the gene ends were 4 bases for V and 2 bases for J; bases not matched to a gene: 8.

The CDR3: CASSQGSLGGVTGELFF. In DNA form, the CDR3 reads TGCGCCAGCAGCCAAGGTAGCTTAGGAGGGGTCACCGGGGAGCTGTTTTTT. V gene TRBV4-3 combines with J gene TRBJ2-2; D possibly corresponds to TRBD2 (6 bases). This CDR3 contains 17 residues. The V end lost 1 base, the J end lost 4 bases, and 16 bases lay between the germline ends. Germline values: CDR1 LGHNA, CDR2 YSLEER.

J is TRBJ1-1 and V is TRBV6-5; 8 nucleotides match TRBD1. CDR1 and CDR2 from the germline V gene are MNHEY and SVGAGI. The CDR3 covers 14 residues. The J segment lost 6 bases and the V segment lost 7 bases, leaving 10 bases of the junction unmatched. CDR3 nucleotides: TGTGCCAGCATCGGACAGGGCCCCCAACCTGAAGCTTTCTTT. This translates into CASIGQGPQPEAFF.

The chain couples TRBV7-2 to TRBJ2-3; TRBD2 matches 9 bases. This CDR3 has 15 residues. Germline values: CDR1 SGHTA, CDR2 FQGNSA. Trimming at V came to 3 bases and at J to 6 bases, leaving 7 bases not matched to a gene. CDR3 sequence: CASSFRGGGRDTQYF. In DNA form, the CDR3 reads TGTGCCAGCAGCTTTCGCGGGGGGGGCAGGGATACGCAGTATTTT.

This clone was detected only once. This chain links TRBV6-1 with TRBJ1-5; 7 bases line up with TRBD1. This CDR3 has 15 residues. The V gene end was trimmed by 2 bases and the J gene end by 7 bases; junction bases not matched to a gene: 8. Germline assignment: CDR1 MNHNS and CDR2 SASEGT. DNA for the CDR3: TGTGCCAGCAGTGAATATACAGGGGTCGGACAGCCCCAGCATTTT. It specifies CASSEYTGVGQPQHF.

The chain carries TRBV5-1 and TRBJ2-7; 8 bases map to TRBD1. V trimming: 3 bases; J trimming: 4 bases; junction bases outside the gene matches: 9. Germline V CDR1 and CDR2: SGHRS, YFSETQ. This CDR3 spans 15 amino acids. CDR3 in DNA: TGCGCCAGCAGCTCTGGGACAGGAAACCGATACGAGCAGTACTTC. Translated: CASSSGTGNRYEQYF.

The chain recombines TRBV5-4 with TRBJ1-2; no clear D. The V gene lost 4 bases and the J gene lost 3 bases, with 13 bases spanning the gap. CDR1 is SGHNT and CDR2 is YYREEE in the germline V gene (reference sequence). The CDR3 loop spans 14 amino acids. CDR3 DNA sequence: TGTGCCAGCAGCACCCCTACTCAGGACTATGGCTACACCTTC. Its translation is CASSTPTQDYGYTF.

V gene TRBV19 combines with J gene TRBJ1-1; TRBD1 agrees at 7 bases. CDR1 and CDR2 from the germline V gene are LNHDA and SQIVND (reference sequence). This CDR3 region has 14 residues. V gave up 4 bases and J gave up 3 bases; unmatched junction bases: 5. The chain's CDR3 is CASSTWTGDTEAFF. Written as DNA, the CDR3 is TGTGCCAGTAGTACTTGGACAGGAGACACTGAAGCTTTCTTT.

The rearrangement links TRBV3-1 (or the pseudogene TRBV3-2) to TRBJ2-7, with 7 bases fitting TRBD1. The CDR3 length is 16 residues. Germline CDR1 is LGHDT and CDR2 is YNNKEL (reference sequence). After removal of 3 bases from V and 5 bases from J, the junction contained 13 bases not matched to a gene. CDR3 sequence: CASSQAYRQGFDEQYF. CDR3 DNA: TGTGCCAGCAGCCAGGCATATCGACAGGGATTCGACGAGCAGTACTTC.

This chain uses TRBV7-8 with TRBJ2-1; weak D call: TRBD2 (5 bases). This CDR3 region has 14 residues. Germline loops: CDR1 SGHVS, CDR2 FQNEAQ. The ends were cut back, 5 bases at V and 0 bases at J, with 8 bases in the middle. For the CDR3, the DNA is TGTGCCAGCAGCCCGGAGGCCTCCTACAATGAGCAGTTCTTC. This sequence encodes CASSPEASYNEQFF.

The gene calls are TRBV4-2 and TRBJ1-1, with a weak D call TRBD1 (6 bases). Germline CDR1 LGHNA, CDR2 YNFKEQ. V was cut by 3 bases and J by 1 base, with 15 bases left in between. The CDR3 contains 16 residues. Here the CDR3 DNA reads TGTGCCAGCAGCCAGCCCATCGCCAGGGGGAACACTGAAGCTTTCTTT. Its protein is CASSQPIARGNTEAFF.

This chain uses TRBV5-1 with TRBJ2-4; 9 bases align to TRBD1. This CDR3 region has 13 residues. The V segment lost 4 bases and the J segment 5 bases; nucleotides outside the gene matches: 1. Germline V gene lookup returns CDR1 SGHRS and CDR2 YFSETQ. The CDR3 DNA follows: TGCGCCAGCAGCCGACAGGGGGAAAACATTCAGTACTTC. As protein: CASSRQGENIQYF. Full variable domain (missing parts from reference TRBV5-1 and TRBJ2-4): KAGVTQTPRYLIKTRGQQVTLSCSPISGHRSVSWYQQTPGQGLQFLFEYFSETQRNKGNFPGRFSGRQFSNSRSEMNVSTLELGDSALYLCASSRQGENIQYFGAGTRLSVL.

In this sample, this clone turned up once. The J gene is TRBJ2-3, the V gene TRBV21-1; the D call TRBD2 from the table was never checked on the DNA. TRBV21-1 is a recognized pseudogene. The CDR3 runs 14 residues. CDR3 residues: CASSKGSGTDTQYF. CDR3 nucleotides: TGTGCCAGCAGCAAAGGTAGCGGCACAGATACGCAGTATTTT.

The chain recombines TRBV11-2 with TRBJ2-2, with D possibly being TRBD1 (6 bases). V lost 0 bases to trimming and J lost 1 base, with 6 bases between them. This CDR3 is built from 15 residues. Germline loops: CDR1 SGHAT, CDR2 FQNNGV. The CDR3 DNA reads as TGTGCCAGCAGCTTAGAGGGACAGAACACCGGGGAGCTGTTTTTT. Its protein is CASSLEGQNTGELFF.

V gene TRBV27 combines with J gene TRBJ2-7, with D uncertain. CDR1 is MNHEY and CDR2 is SMNVEV in the germline V gene (reference sequence). V lost 6 bases to trimming and J lost 0 bases, with 9 bases between them. The CDR3 consists of 13 residues. The CDR3 loop reads CASRRDTSYEQYF. The CDR3 nucleotides read TGTGCCAGCAGGAGAGACACCTCCTACGAGCAGTACTTC.

V is TRBV11-2 and J is TRBJ1-3, with D possibly matching TRBD1 (6 bases). The germline V gene has CDR1 SGHAT and CDR2 FQNNGV. This CDR3 comprises 14 residues. V was pared by 6 bases and J by 2 bases, with 11 bases between. The CDR3 region has the DNA TGTGCCAGCAGAACACAGGGCCCTGGAAACACCATATATTTT. Amino acids: CASRTQGPGNTIYF.

The chain employs TRBV30 and TRBJ2-7; 7 nucleotides align to TRBD1. V trimming: 0 bases; J trimming: 6 bases; junction bases outside the gene matches: 2. Germline CDR1 and CDR2: GTSNPN and SVGIG (reference sequence). This CDR3 spans 12 amino acids. CDR3 sequence reads: CAWSVGTVEQYF. The DNA for the CDR3 is TGTGCCTGGAGTGTGGGGACAGTCGAGCAGTACTTC. Variable domain in full (rest from reference TRBV30 and TRBJ2-7): SQTIHQWPATLVQPVGSPLSLECTVEGTSNPNLYWYRQAAGRGLQLLFYSVGIGQISSEVPQNLSASRPQDRQFILSSKKLLLSDSGFYLCAWSVGTVEQYFGPGTRLTVT.

V and J are TRBV7-3 and TRBJ2-7; the match to TRBD2 covers 14 bases. The CDR3 is made up of 15 amino acids. V trimming: 5 bases; J trimming: 3 bases; junction bases outside the gene matches: 3. Germline-derived CDR1 and CDR2 are SGHTA and FQGTGA. CDR3: CASSPTSGGGYEQYF. CDR3 coding DNA: TGTGCCAGCAGCCCGACTAGCGGGGGGGGCTACGAGCAGTACTTC.

The V gene is TRBV19, the J gene TRBJ1-2, with 7 bases that match TRBD1. The CDR3 length is 14 residues. V was pared by 4 bases and J by 2 bases, with 4 bases of the junction left unmatched. The germline CDR1 and CDR2 sequences are LNHDA and SQIVND (reference sequence). DNA of the CDR3: TGTGCCAGTAGTAAGGCGACAGGGAACTATGGCTACACCTTC. Its translation: CASSKATGNYGYTF.

The chain has TRBV20-1 and TRBJ2-3, with D uncertain. This CDR3 has 11 amino acids. Trimming removed 8 bases at V and 6 bases at J, with 12 bases between. Germline V lookup: CDR1 DFQATT, CDR2 SNEGSKA (reference sequence). CDR3 amino acids: CSILLRDTQYF. For the CDR3, the DNA is TGCAGTATATTACTCCGGGATACGCAGTATTTT.

V is TRBV9 and J is TRBJ2-3, with TRBD2 matching over 8 bases. The CDR3 totals 16 residues. V shed 4 bases and J 3 bases; nucleotides not matched to a gene: 10. Germline V gives CDR1 SGDLS, CDR2 YYNGEE. The CDR3 sequence: CASSPVLAGGTDTQYF. CDR3 DNA: TGTGCCAGCAGCCCTGTCCTAGCGGGCGGGACAGATACGCAGTATTTT. The full variable domain, in which reference TRBV9 and TRBJ2-3 provide the parts outside the CDR3, is DSGVTQTPKHLITATGQRVTLRCSPRSGDLSVYWYQQSLDQGLQFLIQYYNGEERAKGNILERFSAQQFPDLHSELNLSSLELGDSALYFCASSPVLAGGTDTQYFGPGTRLTVL.

This chain links TRBV30 with TRBJ1-2; no clear D. From germline, CDR1 is GTSNPN and CDR2 SVGIG (reference sequence). The germline V and J ends were trimmed by 0 bases and 8 bases, with 10 bases remaining between them. This CDR3 spans 12 amino acids. CDR3 nucleotides: TGTGCCTGGAGTGTAACCGAGAGGGGCTACACCTTC. It yields the protein CAWSVTERGYTF.

V usage is TRBV5-1 and J usage is TRBJ2-5, with 8 bases that match TRBD2. V was pared by 6 bases and J by 5 bases, with 12 bases of the junction left unmatched. CDR1 is SGHRS and CDR2 is YFSETQ in the germline V gene. The length of the CDR3 is 15 residues. The CDR3 coding sequence is TGCGCCAGCAAGCGGGAGAAGGGGGATCTGGAGACCCAGTACTTC. This sequence encodes CASKREKGDLETQYF.

This clone was counted once. The V call is TRBV27, the J call TRBJ1-4, with D possibly TRBD1 on 5 matching bases. The length of the CDR3 is 13 residues. Germline CDR1 is MNHEY and CDR2 is SMNVEV (reference sequence). V lost 6 bases, J lost 7 bases, and 12 bases lay in between. For the CDR3, the DNA is TGTGCCAGCAGGGCATTGGGGGGTGAAAAACTGTTTTTT. Protein: CASRALGGEKLFF.

This clone was counted once. This sequence joins TRBV5-1 and TRBJ1-6; the match to TRBD1 covers 8 bases. The CDR3 contains 14 residues. Germline CDR1 and CDR2: SGHRS and YFSETQ. V shed 4 bases and J 8 bases; nucleotides not matched to a gene: 5. The CDR3 here is CASSPDRADSPLHF. The CDR3 DNA follows: TGCGCCAGCAGCCCGGACAGGGCTGATTCACCCCTCCACTTT. Drawing the rest from reference TRBV5-1 and TRBJ1-6, the complete variable domain is KAGVTQTPRYLIKTRGQQVTLSCSPISGHRSVSWYQQTPGQGLQFLFEYFSETQRNKGNFPGRFSGRQFSNSRSEMNVSTLELGDSALYLCASSPDRADSPLHFGNGTRLTVT.

This clone has more than one count but fewer than ten. The gene calls are TRBV5-6 and TRBJ1-5; D is uncertain. The CDR3 loop spans 14 amino acids. The V and J ends lost 0 bases and 7 bases respectively, with 11 bases between them. The germline CDR1 and CDR2 sequences are SGHDT and YYEEEE. CDR3 residues: CASSLGVSGQPQHF. The CDR3 region has the DNA TGTGCCAGCAGCTTGGGGGTCTCCGGGCAGCCCCAGCATTTT.

The CDR3 DNA follows: TGTGCCAGCAGCCAAGCAAAGGCAGGGATAAGCGAGCAGTTCTTC. Translation gives CASSQAKAGISEQFF. The chain recombines TRBV3-1 (or the pseudogene TRBV3-2) with TRBJ2-1; possibly TRBD1 for D (5 bases). CDR1 is LGHDT, CDR2 YNNKEL, per germline (reference sequence). This CDR3 comprises 15 residues. V lost 1 base to trimming and J lost 10 bases, with 17 bases between them.